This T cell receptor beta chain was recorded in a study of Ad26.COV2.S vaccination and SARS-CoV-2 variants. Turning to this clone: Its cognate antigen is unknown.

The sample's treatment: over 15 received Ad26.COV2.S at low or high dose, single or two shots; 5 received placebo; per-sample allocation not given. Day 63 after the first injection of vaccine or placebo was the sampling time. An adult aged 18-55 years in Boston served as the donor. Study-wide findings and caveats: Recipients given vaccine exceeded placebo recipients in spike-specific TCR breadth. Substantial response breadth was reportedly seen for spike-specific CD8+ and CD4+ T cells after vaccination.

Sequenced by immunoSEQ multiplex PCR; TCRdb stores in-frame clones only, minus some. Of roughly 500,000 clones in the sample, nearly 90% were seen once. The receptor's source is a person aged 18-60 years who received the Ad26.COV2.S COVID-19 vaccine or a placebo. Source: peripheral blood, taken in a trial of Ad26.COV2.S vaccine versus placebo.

The CDR3, as DNA: TGTGCCAGCAGCTTTTGGGACAGGGGAGGCGATCAGCCCCAGCATTTT. It translates to CASSFWDRGGDQPQHF. The chain uses TRBV7-8 and TRBJ1-5; 10 bases map to TRBD1. Per germline, CDR1 SGHVS and CDR2 FQNEAQ. This CDR3 is 16 amino acids long. J was trimmed by 5 bases and V by 3 bases; bases with no gene match: 7.